The 18 T cell receptor beta chains reported below all come from one sample, sequenced in a study of T cells in localized non-small cell lung cancer. Some clones are missing from TCRdb's copy, which holds only in-frame ones; the method was immunoSEQ multiplex PCR. The sample lists 75,000 to 95,000 clones, 87% occurring once. Sequencing used peripheral blood, obtained before any cancer treatment. The receptors here all came from a man aged 35-69 years with stage I squamous cell lung carcinoma.

This clone was observed a single time. V is TRBV4-2 and J is TRBJ1-2, with TRBD1 identical over 8 bases. This CDR3 has 18 residues. V shed 0 bases, J shed 7 bases, and the junction held 16 bases outside the gene matches. CDR1 is LGHNA, CDR2 YNFKEQ, per germline. CDR3 protein: CASSQDPQGALISGGYTF. DNA for the CDR3: TGTGCCAGCAGCCAAGATCCCCAGGGGGCGCTTATATCGGGTGGCTACACCTTC.

V is TRBV11-3 and J is TRBJ1-5; 7 nucleotides agree with TRBD1. The CDR3 has 15 residues. After removal of 4 bases from V and 5 bases from J, the junction contained 8 bases not matched to a gene. Germline V gene lookup returns CDR1 SGHNT and CDR2 YENEEA. CDR3 protein: CASSYHRGRHQPQHF. As DNA, the CDR3 is TGTGCCAGCAGCTACCACAGGGGCCGCCATCAGCCCCAGCATTTT.

This clone has just one count. The chain couples TRBV2 to TRBJ1-6; weak D call: TRBD1 (6 bases). The CDR3 contains 13 residues. Per germline, CDR1 SNHLY and CDR2 FYNNEI. The germline V and J ends were trimmed by 4 bases and 11 bases, with 12 bases remaining between them. The CDR3: CASSAGGSPPLHF. In DNA form, the CDR3 reads TGTGCCAGCAGTGCTGGGGGCAGTCCACCCCTCCACTTT.

The chain couples TRBV4-1 to TRBJ1-6; unclear D gene. V lost 1 base and J lost 5, with 3 bases in between. Germline V CDR1 and CDR2: MGHRA, YSYEKL. CDR3 length: 13 residues. CDR3 region: CASSQVHNSPLHF. The CDR3 bases are TGCGCCAGCAGCCAAGTTCATAATTCACCCCTCCACTTT.

This clone was seen once. This rearrangement joins TRBV6-1 to TRBJ1-1, with D maybe TRBD1 (6 bases). The CDR3 totals 13 residues. The V gene lost 6 bases and the J gene lost 0 bases, with 8 bases spanning the gap. Germline CDR1 reads MNHNS; CDR2 reads SASEGT. CDR3 DNA sequence: TGTGCCAGCAGATACAGGGTGAACACTGAAGCTTTCTTT. Translating it yields CASRYRVNTEAFF.

The sample holds one count of this clone. The chain carries TRBV5-6 and TRBJ1-2, with D unclear. V shed 0 bases and J shed 5 bases, with 5 bases lying between them. Germline V gene sequence: CDR1 SGHDT, CDR2 YYEEEE. The CDR3 totals 12 residues. CDR3 DNA: TGTGCCAGCAGCTTGGACGGATATGGCTACACCTTC. It yields the protein CASSLDGYGYTF.

V gene TRBV18 combines with J gene TRBJ2-1; 9 bases agree with TRBD1. Germline CDR1 KGHSH, CDR2 LQKENI. This CDR3 is 17 amino acids long. V dropped 1 base and J dropped 0; count of bases not matched to a gene: 4. The CDR3, as DNA: TGTGCCAGCTCACCACGACAGGGGGGTAGCTCCTACAATGAGCAGTTCTTC. Translating gives CASSPRQGGSSYNEQFF.

The rearrangement uses TRBV18 and TRBJ2-3; 13 nucleotides match TRBD2. The CDR3 is made up of 17 amino acids. V was pared by 1 base and J by 2 bases, with 3 bases of the junction left unmatched. Germline CDR1 and CDR2: KGHSH and LQKENI. The CDR3 spells CASSPRGTSGDTDTQYF. CDR3 DNA: TGTGCCAGCTCACCACGCGGGACTAGCGGGGACACAGATACGCAGTATTTT.

This sequence joins TRBV27 and TRBJ2-7, with 11 bases aligning to TRBD2. There are 15 residues in the CDR3. The V gene end was trimmed by 6 bases and the J gene end by 4 bases; junction bases not matched to a gene: 8. Germline values: CDR1 MNHEY, CDR2 SMNVEV (reference sequence). DNA for the CDR3: TGTGCCAGCAGCCAGACTAGCGGGGAGCCGTACGAGCAGTACTTC. As protein: CASSQTSGEPYEQYF.

This clone was detected a few times. The CDR3 sequence is CAWSVLRGNQPQHF. The CDR3 DNA reads TGTGCCTGGAGTGTACTCAGGGGCAATCAGCCCCAGCATTTT. The rearrangement joins TRBV30 to TRBJ1-5, with D possibly being TRBD1 (5 bases). This CDR3 has 14 amino acids. Germline CDR1 reads GTSNPN; CDR2 reads SVGIG (reference sequence). The V end lost 0 bases, the J end lost 2 bases, and 8 bases lay between the germline ends.

V is TRBV5-1 and J is TRBJ1-4, with D possibly being TRBD1 (5 bases). Germline V gives CDR1 SGHRS, CDR2 YFSETQ. V gave up 4 bases and J gave up 3 bases, with 13 bases separating them. The CDR3 totals 15 residues. CDR3 in amino acids: CASSRAGSANEKLFF. DNA for the CDR3: TGCGCCAGCAGCCGCGCAGGGTCGGCTAATGAAAAACTGTTTTTT.

This chain joins TRBV7-9 and TRBJ1-2; D is unclear. Germline values: CDR1 SEHNR, CDR2 FQNEAQ (reference sequence). The CDR3 length is 14 residues. Trimming shortened V by 5 bases and J by 7 bases, and 17 bases separated the two germline ends. The CDR3: CASSPLWEPGGYTF. The CDR3 DNA reads TGTGCCAGCAGCCCTTTATGGGAACCAGGTGGCTACACCTTC.

J is TRBJ2-2 and V is TRBV10-1; 10 nucleotides agree with TRBD2. The CDR3 is 13 amino acids. Germline trimming cut 8 bases from V and 4 bases from J; bases unmatched to any gene: 1. Germline loops: CDR1 WNHNN, CDR2 SYGVQD (reference sequence). The CDR3 here is CASRLAGTGELFF. The CDR3 DNA sequence: TGCGCCAGCCGACTAGCGGGCACCGGGGAGCTGTTTTTT.

The chain employs TRBV19 and TRBJ2-1; D is undetermined. In germline, CDR1 is LNHDA, CDR2 SQIVND (reference sequence). V was clipped by 8 bases and J by 3 bases, with 11 bases between them. This CDR3 is 13 amino acids long. The CDR3 spells CASAVRIYNEQFF. The DNA of the CDR3 is TGTGCCAGTGCTGTCCGGATCTACAATGAGCAGTTCTTC.

The chain is built from TRBV27 and TRBJ2-2; perhaps D is TRBD1 or TRBD2 (5 bases each). This CDR3 spans 16 amino acids. Germline assignment: CDR1 MNHEY and CDR2 SMNVEV (reference sequence). With 6 bases removed from V and 4 bases from J, the gap between germline ends came to 18 bases. The CDR3 coding sequence is TGTGCCAGCAGGCGCCTAGGGGAACGGGGCACCGGGGAGCTGTTTTTT. Protein sequence: CASRRLGERGTGELFF.

The genes are TRBV5-1 and TRBJ2-3; the match to TRBD1 covers 8 bases. Germline V gives CDR1 SGHRS, CDR2 YFSETQ. The CDR3 runs 16 residues. With V trimmed by 4 bases and J by 4 bases, 11 bases remained unmatched. Written as DNA, the CDR3 is TGCGCCAGCAGCCCAGGATTGCAGGGGGCGTCAGATACGCAGTATTTT. It is translated as CASSPGLQGASDTQYF.

The chain uses TRBV13 and TRBJ1-1, with TRBD1 identical over 8 bases. The CDR3 is 13 residues long. V lost 6 bases to trimming and J lost 3 bases; unmatched junction nucleotides: 3. The germline CDR1 and CDR2 sequences are PRHDT and FYEKMQ (reference sequence). The CDR3 is CASSPDRDTEAFF. The CDR3 DNA reads TGTGCCAGCAGTCCGGACAGGGACACTGAAGCTTTCTTT.

This clone was counted a single time. The chain joins TRBV5-1 to TRBJ1-1; TRBD1 matches 9 bases. The CDR3 has 17 amino acids. The J segment lost 3 bases and the V segment lost 5 bases, leaving 14 bases of the junction unmatched. CDR1 is SGHRS, CDR2 YFSETQ, per germline. CDR3 sequence: CASRNRGRRVRDTEAFF. The CDR3 nucleotides read TGCGCCAGCAGGAACAGGGGGCGAAGAGTAAGGGACACTGAAGCTTTCTTT.